Included here is one T cell receptor (beta chain) sequence, with context. This sample was taken from a study of cytomegalovirus exposure and HLA in healthy donors. Germline CDR1 reads SGHNT; CDR2 reads YENEEA. The CDR3 is made up of 14 amino acids. The germline V and J ends were trimmed by 3 bases and 4 bases, with 12 bases remaining between them. The PCR employed 60 Vbeta primers together with 13 Jbeta primers. Clones were sequenced by immunoSEQ multiplex PCR, and TCRdb holds only the in-frame ones, with some missing. Among more than 75,000 clones, 65% to 75% were seen once, and the ten largest hold about 9.1%.

The specimen was PBMCs. This TCR came from a man aged 35-49 years in good health and CMV-seropositive. The rearrangement uses TRBV11-3 and TRBJ1-2, with D maybe TRBD1 (6 bases). CDR3 protein: CASSLAEQGYGYTF. The CDR3 nucleotides read TGTGCCAGCAGCTTGGCAGAACAGGGCTATGGCTACACCTTC.